These 5 T cell receptor beta chains originate from one sample sequenced in a study of post-analysis software for immune sequencing data. Study-wide findings and caveats: Five TRBV segments (TRBV5-6, TRBV5-1 and TRBV20-1 among them) occurred more frequently in patients than in controls.

These TCRs are of unknown antigen specificity. Unique-molecular-identifier-tagged TCR beta cDNA libraries were used. MiXCR, applied by TCRdb to the PCR reads, yields one record per CDR3 protein. The sample carries about 430,000 distinct CDR3 sequences, 30% to 40% recorded once. What was sequenced was blood. The receptors stem from a girl aged 2-10 years with multiple sclerosis.

The sample holds one count of this clonotype. The J gene is TRBJ2-5, the V gene TRBV18, with TRBD1 identical over 7 bases. The CDR3 is 14 residues long. V lost 3 bases and J lost 1; bases outside the gene matches: 2. CDR1 and CDR2 from the germline V gene are KGHSH and LQKENI. This CDR3 reads CASSPGQLQETQYF. The CDR3 DNA reads as TGTGCCAGCTCACCGGGACAGCTCCAAGAGACCCAGTACTTC.

The chain links TRBV6-2 or TRBV6-3 to TRBJ2-1; 7 bases line up with TRBD1. Germline V lookup: CDR1 MNHEY, CDR2 SVGEGT. With V trimmed by 11 bases and J by 5 bases, 12 bases remained unmatched. The CDR3 is 14 amino acids. Here the CDR3 DNA reads TGTGCCGCATCACAGGGGTTATTGGACAATGAGCAGTTCTTC. It translates to CAASQGLLDNEQFF.

This chain connects TRBV5-1 to TRBJ2-5, with D possibly matching TRBD1 (5 bases). The J call may be in error: the DNA end matches TRBJ2-7 better. The germline CDR1 and CDR2 sequences are SGHRS and YFSETQ. This CDR3 is built from 14 residues. CDR3 amino acids: CASSPTQVEREQYF. CDR3 sequence (DNA): TGCGCCAGCAGCCCCACACAGGTTGAACGCGAGCAGTACTTC.

The V gene is TRBV5-1, the J gene TRBJ2-1; D perhaps matches TRBD1 (5 bases). The J call may be mistaken, given a closer DNA end match to TRBJ2-7. In germline, CDR1 is SGHRS, CDR2 YFSETQ. The length of the CDR3 is 12 residues. CDR3 nucleotides: TGCGCCAGCAGCTTCTCGGACAATGAGCAGTACTTC. Amino acid sequence: CASSFSDNEQYF.

This clonotype was picked up a small number of times. This sequence joins TRBV29-1 and TRBJ2-5, with D maybe TRBD1 (5 bases). Trimming took off 5 bases at V and 1 base at J, with 17 bases between the two ends. The CDR3 covers 15 residues. Per the germline V gene, CDR1 is SQVTM and CDR2 is ANQGSEA. This chain's CDR3 is CSVIFPRDTQETQYF. CDR3 in DNA: TGCAGCGTTATCTTCCCCAGGGATACCCAAGAGACCCAGTACTTC.